This paragraph reports one T cell receptor beta chain. The target of this receptor is not known. From its cysteine to its phenylalanine, the CDR3 spans 14 amino acids. No DNA sequence is on record. CDR1 and CDR2 are drawn from the germline V gene: MNHNS, SASEGT. Libraries were prepared through 5' RACE. The input for every TCR library was roughly 4,000 ng of total RNA. cDNA was synthesized with SMARTScribe reverse transcriptase in eight separate reactions per sample. During cDNA synthesis, template switching was used to introduce unique molecular identifiers that contained a 6-nucleotide sample barcode. TCRalpha and TCRbeta cDNA was amplified by two nested PCRs of approximately 17 and 9 cycles, with bead purification after each PCR. Before amplification, the cDNA was both treated with uracil DNA-glycosylase and purified with the QIAquick PCR purification kit. The second PCR was the step at which Illumina TruSeq-compatible adapters and sample-specific barcodes were added. Library quality and concentration were assessed using TapeStation and Qubit, and roughly 5.5 ng of each library was pooled. Sequencing of pooled libraries was carried out on an Illumina HiSeq2500 single-index Rapid Run using 2 x 100 bp reads and custom sequencing primers. The original pipeline was this. MiGEC version 1.2.6 was used for UMI-based consensus assembly to correct PCR and sequencing errors. V(D)J alignment, clonotype assembly and CDR3 extraction were performed with MiXCR version 2.1.1. To normalise gene usage, clonotype sharing and MAIT/NKT TCR abundance, the top 1000, 10 000 and 20 000 clonotypes in each sample were analysed. Diversity was computed as the inverse Simpson index with the vegan R package after downsampling to 27 000 UMIs. Paired Mann-Whitney U tests on discordant twin pairs were used, with Benjamini-Hochberg multiple-testing correction. TCRdb reprocessed the reads, so every CDR3 protein sequence counts as one entry and DNA is not shown. It is TCRdb's table, rather than the study itself, that gives the V and J calls and clone size. The sample table holds fewer than 150,000 distinct CDR3 sequences. The biggest ten clones account for 2% to 2.5% of the sample.

This entry is derived from a study of monozygotic twins with inflammatory bowel disease (dated by TCRdb to 2018 to 2020). For context, the study as a whole: The complete study included roughly 30 monozygotic twin pairs: 19 IBD-discordant Danish pairs and nine German pairs, of which four were IBD-concordant and five were IBD-discordant. The search for disease-associated traits relied mainly on comparing IBD patients with their genetically identical healthy co-twins within discordant pairs. Each individual had, on average, about 151 000 unique TCRalpha sequences and 181 000 unique TCRbeta sequences available for analysis. The full study reports these points: Measured by the inverse Simpson index, TCRbeta repertoire diversity was lower in IBD patients than in their healthy co-twins. Because patients were on differing immunosuppressive treatments, the repertoires may have picked up extra background noise and inter-individual variability. Distinction between different T cell subtypes could not be achieved in the analysis. Compared with healthy twins, IBD patients had fewer clonotypes in common with other individuals, a difference most pronounced in patients showing signs of disease activity. Repertoire similarity did not differ between concordant and discordant twins, which could be due to limited statistical power. No single strong signal or clonotype linked to IBD turned up in the results, so the idea that one exists was not supported.

From each donor, an approximately 2.5 ml peripheral blood sample was collected into PAXgene tubes and stored at -80 degrees C. Total RNA was isolated from whole blood with the PAXgene blood miRNA kit on an automated QIAcube, without T cell sorting. Peripheral blood from monozygotic twin pairs, either concordant or discordant for inflammatory bowel disease, underwent deep TCRalpha and TCRbeta repertoire profiling that used unique molecular barcoding. Smoking habits were recorded for all twin pairs, with individuals classified as current, former or never smokers. The receptor comes from a human donor with ulcerative colitis or Crohn's disease, or a healthy co-twin of an affected twin (not recorded which). The specimen sequenced was blood. This chain joins TRBV6-1 to TRBJ1-2; TCRdb names TRBD1, which stays unverified in the absence of DNA. CDR3 region: CASSPWGENYGYTF.